This TCR beta chain was obtained from a study of blood T cell repertoires in COVID-19 (TCRdb year 2020). General notes on the study: Samples from collaborators originated in the United States, Italy and Spain and spanned both the acute and convalescent phases of COVID-19. Where HLA class I and class II types were available, the types were taken from metadata supplied by the sample provider, not from assay-based typing. The sample metadata nearly always contained a de-identified subject ID, COVID-19 status, age in years and sex. The dataset comprised deeply sampled blood TCRbeta repertoires from subjects exposed to, actively infected with, or recovered from COVID-19. Samples came from the ongoing ImmuneRACE study (first 160 participants) plus 1,254 subjects from 6 global collaborators. The repertoires were made available in a free public database intended to serve as a resource for research on the immune response to SARS-CoV-2. The prospective study material was composed of cDNA or gDNA derived from T cells, B-cell-depleted T cells, or PBMCs. Study-level results and caveats: The amount of clinical and demographic metadata varied by source and participant and was provided uncurated.

TCRbeta CDR3 regions were amplified from genomic DNA by means of the immunoSEQ Assay, a bias-controlled multiplex PCR. Regarding the original processing steps: The number of nucleated cells in each sample was estimated by amplification of reference gene primers within the assay. To quantify the absolute abundance of each unique TCRbeta CDR3 rearrangement, sequence reads were collapsed and filtered. Productive Simpson clonality was computed per sample as the square root of Simpson's diversity index over productive rearrangements. The table was pulled from immuneACCESS by TCRdb, which kept in-frame rearrangements only. Such tables lose some clones; where checked, under half of the loss comes from unresolved V genes, and the rest has no known cause. That table gives V, J and clone size, and the DNA gave D and trimming. The sample data list some 220,000 clones, and 65% to 85% of these were observed just once. The top ten hold 3% to 3.5% of the sample.

A second Seattle source provided samples from volunteer blood donors who had recovered from COVID-19. The collaborating institutions used their own protocols to collect whole blood in K2EDTA tubes. For TCRbeta analysis, collaborators shipped samples in one of three forms: frozen whole blood, isolated PBMCs, or DNA extracted from either of those sample types. Via the germline V gene, CDR1 is ENHRY and CDR2 SYGVKD. The germline ends are 11 bases apart after V is trimmed by 5 bases and J by 0 bases. The CDR3, cysteine through phenylalanine, is 15 amino acids long. The kept DNA is CDR3 alone, 45 bases in frame from the first base. There are a few counts of this clone. This clone's antigen is unknown. There are no base qualities to consult, and no much larger clone falls within one base.

The receptor comes from a woman in her 30s who had recovered from COVID-19. The rearrangement combines TRBV10-3 with TRBJ1-3; the D region possibly corresponds to TRBD1 (6 bases align). Input material: peripheral blood. CDR3 sequence: CAISRDTDSGNTIYF. The DNA sequence follows: TGTGCCATCAGTCGGGACACTGACTCTGGAAACACCATATATTTT.